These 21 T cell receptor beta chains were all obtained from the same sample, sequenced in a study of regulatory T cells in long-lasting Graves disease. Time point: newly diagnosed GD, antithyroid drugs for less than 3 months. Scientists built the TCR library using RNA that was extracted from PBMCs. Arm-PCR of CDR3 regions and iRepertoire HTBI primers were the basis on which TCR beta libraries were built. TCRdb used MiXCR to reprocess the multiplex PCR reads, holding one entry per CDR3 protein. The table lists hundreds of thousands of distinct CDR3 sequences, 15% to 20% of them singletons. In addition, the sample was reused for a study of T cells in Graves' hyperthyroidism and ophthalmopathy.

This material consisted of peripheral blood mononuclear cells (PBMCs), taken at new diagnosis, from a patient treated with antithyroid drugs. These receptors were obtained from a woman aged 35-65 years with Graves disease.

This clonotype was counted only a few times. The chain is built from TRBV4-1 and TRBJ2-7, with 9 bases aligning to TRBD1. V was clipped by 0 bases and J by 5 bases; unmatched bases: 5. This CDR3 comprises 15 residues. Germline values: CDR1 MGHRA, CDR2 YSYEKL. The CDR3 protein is CASSQEGTGTDEQYF. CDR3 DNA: TGCGCCAGCAGCCAAGAAGGGACAGGGACGGACGAGCAGTACTTC.

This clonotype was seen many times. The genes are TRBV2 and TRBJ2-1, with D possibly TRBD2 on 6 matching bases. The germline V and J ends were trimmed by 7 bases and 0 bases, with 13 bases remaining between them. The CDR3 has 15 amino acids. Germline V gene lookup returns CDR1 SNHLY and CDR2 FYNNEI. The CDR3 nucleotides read TGTGCCAGCATTCCACTAGCTAGCTCCTACAATGAGCAGTTCTTC. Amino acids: CASIPLASSYNEQFF.

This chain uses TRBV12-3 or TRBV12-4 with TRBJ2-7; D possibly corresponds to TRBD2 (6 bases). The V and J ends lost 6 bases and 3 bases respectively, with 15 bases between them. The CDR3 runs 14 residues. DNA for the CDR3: TGTGCCAGCAGCCGGCCGGGACTGAGCTACGAGCAGTACTTC. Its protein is CASSRPGLSYEQYF.

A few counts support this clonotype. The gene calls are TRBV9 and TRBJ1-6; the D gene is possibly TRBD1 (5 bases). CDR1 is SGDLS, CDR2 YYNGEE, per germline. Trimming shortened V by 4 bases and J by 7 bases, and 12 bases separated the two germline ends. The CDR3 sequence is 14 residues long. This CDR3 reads CASSPGPGNSPLHF. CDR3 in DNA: TGTGCCAGCAGCCCGGGACCTGGCAATTCACCCCTCCACTTT.

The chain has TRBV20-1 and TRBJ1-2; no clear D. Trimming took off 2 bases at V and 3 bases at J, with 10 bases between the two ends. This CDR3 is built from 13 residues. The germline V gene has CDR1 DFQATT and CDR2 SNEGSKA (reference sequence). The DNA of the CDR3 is TGCAGTGCTAGACCTACATCGGACTATGGCTACACCTTC. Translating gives CSARPTSDYGYTF.

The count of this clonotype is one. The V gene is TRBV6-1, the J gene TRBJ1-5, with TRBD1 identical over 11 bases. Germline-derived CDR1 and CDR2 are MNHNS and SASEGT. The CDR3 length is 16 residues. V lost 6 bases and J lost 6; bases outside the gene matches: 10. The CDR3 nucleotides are TGTGCCAGCAGCAGTGACCGGACAGGGGGCAGTCAGCCCCAGCATTTT. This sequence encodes CASSSDRTGGSQPQHF.

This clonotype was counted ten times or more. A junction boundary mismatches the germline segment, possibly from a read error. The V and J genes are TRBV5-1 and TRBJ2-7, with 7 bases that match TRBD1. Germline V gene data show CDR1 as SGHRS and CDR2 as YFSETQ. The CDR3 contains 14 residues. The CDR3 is CASSLDPGGYEQYF. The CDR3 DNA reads TGTGCCAGCAGCTTGGATCCAGGGGGCTACGAGCAGTACTTC.

The CDR3 coding sequence is TGCAGTGTTTCCGGGGGGGCTTTGGACAATGAGCAGTTCTTC. This translates into CSVSGGALDNEQFF. The V and J genes are TRBV20-1 and TRBJ2-1, with 8 bases fitting TRBD2. This CDR3 has 14 residues. Germline CDR1 and CDR2: DFQATT and SNEGSKA (reference sequence). The J segment lost 5 bases and the V segment lost 7 bases, leaving 10 bases of the junction unmatched.

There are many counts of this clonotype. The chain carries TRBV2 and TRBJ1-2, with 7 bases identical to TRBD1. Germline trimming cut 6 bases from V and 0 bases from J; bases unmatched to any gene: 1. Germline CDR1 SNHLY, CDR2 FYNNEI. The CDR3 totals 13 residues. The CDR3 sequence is CASSRGANYGYTF. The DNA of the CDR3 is TGTGCCAGCAGCAGGGGGGCTAACTATGGCTACACCTTC.

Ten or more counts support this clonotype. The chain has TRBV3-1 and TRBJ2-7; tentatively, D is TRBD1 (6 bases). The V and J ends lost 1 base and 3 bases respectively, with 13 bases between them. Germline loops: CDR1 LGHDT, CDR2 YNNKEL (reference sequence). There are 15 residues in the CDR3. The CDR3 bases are TGTGCCAGCAGCCAAGTCGCGGACAGCTTCTACGAGCAGTACTTC. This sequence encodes CASSQVADSFYEQYF.

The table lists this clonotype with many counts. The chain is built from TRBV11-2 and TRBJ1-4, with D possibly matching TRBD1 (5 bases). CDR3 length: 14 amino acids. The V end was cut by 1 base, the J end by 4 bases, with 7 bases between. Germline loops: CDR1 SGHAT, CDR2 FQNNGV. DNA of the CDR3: TGTGCCAGCAGCTTAGGAGGGGATAATGAAAAACTGTTTTTT. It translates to CASSLGGDNEKLFF. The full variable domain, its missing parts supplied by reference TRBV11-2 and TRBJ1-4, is EAGVAQSPRYKIIEKRQSVAFWCNPISGHATLYWYQQILGQGPKLLIQFQNNGVVDDSQLPKDRFSAERLKGVDSTLKIQPAKLEDSAVYLCASSLGGDNEKLFFGSGTQLSVL.

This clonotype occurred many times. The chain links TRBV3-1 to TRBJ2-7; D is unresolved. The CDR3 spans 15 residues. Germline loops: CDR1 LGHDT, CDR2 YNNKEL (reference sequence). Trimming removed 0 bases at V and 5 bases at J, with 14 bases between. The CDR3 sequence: CASSQERLGENEQYF. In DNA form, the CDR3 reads TGTGCCAGCAGCCAAGAGCGGCTGGGTGAGAACGAGCAGTACTTC.

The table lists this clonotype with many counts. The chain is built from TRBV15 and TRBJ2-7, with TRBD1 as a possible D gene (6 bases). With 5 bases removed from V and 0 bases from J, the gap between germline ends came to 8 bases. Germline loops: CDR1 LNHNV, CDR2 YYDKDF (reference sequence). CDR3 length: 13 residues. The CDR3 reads CATSRDTSYEQYF. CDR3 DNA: TGTGCCACCAGCCGGGACACCTCCTACGAGCAGTACTTC.

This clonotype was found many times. The CDR3 loop is CSARDNTDEQYF. CDR3 bases: TGCAGTGCTAGAGATAATACGGACGAGCAGTACTTC. The V call is TRBV20-1, the J call TRBJ2-7; D is unclear. Germline values: CDR1 DFQATT, CDR2 SNEGSKA (reference sequence). The V and J ends lost 0 bases and 5 bases respectively, with 8 bases between them. The CDR3 has 12 residues.

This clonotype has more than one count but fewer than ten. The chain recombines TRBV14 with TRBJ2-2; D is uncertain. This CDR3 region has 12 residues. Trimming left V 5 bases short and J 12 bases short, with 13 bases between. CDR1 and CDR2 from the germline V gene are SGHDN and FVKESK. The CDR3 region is CASSFDMWKLFF. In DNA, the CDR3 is TGTGCCAGCAGCTTTGACATGTGGAAGCTGTTTTTT.

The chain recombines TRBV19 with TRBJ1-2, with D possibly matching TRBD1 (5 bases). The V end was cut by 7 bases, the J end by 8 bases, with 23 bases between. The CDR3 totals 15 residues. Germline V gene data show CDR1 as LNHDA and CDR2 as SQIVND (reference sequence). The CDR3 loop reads CASTKYGTDLRGYTF. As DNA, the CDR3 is TGTGCCAGTACTAAGTATGGGACGGATCTGCGGGGCTACACCTTC.

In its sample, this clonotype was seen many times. The CDR3 sequence is CASSEGQGSYNEQFF. In nucleotides, the CDR3 is TGTGCCAGCAGCGAGGGACAGGGGTCCTACAATGAGCAGTTCTTC. V usage is TRBV7-3 and J usage is TRBJ2-1; 10 nucleotides align to TRBD1. The V segment lost 5 bases and the J segment 1 base; nucleotides outside the gene matches: 2. Per the germline V gene, CDR1 is SGHTA and CDR2 is FQGTGA. This CDR3 spans 15 amino acids.

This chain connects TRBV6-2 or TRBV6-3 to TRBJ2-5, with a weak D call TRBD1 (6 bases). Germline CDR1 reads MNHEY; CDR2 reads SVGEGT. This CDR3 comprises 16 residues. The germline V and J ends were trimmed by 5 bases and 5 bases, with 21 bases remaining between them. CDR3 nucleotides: TGTGCCAGCAGTCTGGACAGCCAACTCCCCGGTGAGACCCAGTACTTC. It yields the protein CASSLDSQLPGETQYF.

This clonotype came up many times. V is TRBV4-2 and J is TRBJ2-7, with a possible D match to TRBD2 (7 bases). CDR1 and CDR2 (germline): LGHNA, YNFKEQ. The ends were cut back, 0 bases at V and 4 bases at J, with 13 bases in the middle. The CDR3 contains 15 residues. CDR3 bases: TGTGCCAGCAGCCAAGATGGGGGGGGGCTATACGAGCAGTACTTC. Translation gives CASSQDGGGLYEQYF.

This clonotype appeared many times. The CDR3 loop is CASSFEGIQETQYF. The CDR3 DNA reads as TGTGCCAGCAGCTTCGAGGGGATTCAAGAGACCCAGTACTTC. The J gene is TRBJ2-5, the V gene TRBV5-5, with D possibly being TRBD1 or TRBD2 (5 bases each). The ends were cut back, 2 bases at V and 2 bases at J, with 10 bases in the middle. Germline V gene data show CDR1 as SGHKS and CDR2 as YYEKEE (reference sequence). The CDR3 is 14 residues long.

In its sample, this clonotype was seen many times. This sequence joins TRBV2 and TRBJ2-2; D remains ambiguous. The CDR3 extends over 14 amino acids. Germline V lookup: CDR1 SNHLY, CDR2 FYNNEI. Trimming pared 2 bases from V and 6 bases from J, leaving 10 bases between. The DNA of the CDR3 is TGTGCCAGCAGTGAACTCCCCGCTTCCGGGGAGCTGTTTTTT. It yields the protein CASSELPASGELFF.